These 8 T cell receptor beta chains originate from one sample sequenced in a study of blood T cell repertoires in COVID-19. Here immunoSEQ multiplex PCR was the method, and the copy in TCRdb shows in-frame clones only, minus some. The table has about 58,000 clones, around 89% seen once. The sample comprised peripheral blood. The receptor set was obtained from a woman aged 55-69 years with active COVID-19.

This clone was observed a few times. The chain has TRBV3-1 (or the pseudogene TRBV3-2) and TRBJ1-2; 7 bases match TRBD1. The CDR3 sequence is 16 residues long. The junction had 8 bases not matched to a gene; V was cut back by 0 bases and J by 4 bases. The germline gives CDR1 LGHDT, CDR2 YNNKEL (reference sequence). The CDR3 nucleotides are TGTGCCAGCAGCCAAGATTTTCAGGGGGGAGTCTATGGCTACACCTTC. Protein product: CASSQDFQGGVYGYTF.

The chain combines TRBV19 with TRBJ2-3, with 12 bases aligning to TRBD2. The trim removed 5 bases at V and 6 bases at J, leaving 9 bases unmatched. Germline loops: CDR1 LNHDA, CDR2 SQIVND (reference sequence). The CDR3 has 16 amino acids. The CDR3 reads CASSVTSGGLMDTQYF. The CDR3 DNA is TGTGCCAGTAGTGTGACTAGCGGGGGTCTAATGGATACGCAGTATTTT.

Only one count was recorded for this clone. This chain links TRBV2 with TRBJ1-2, with TRBD1 as a possible D gene (6 bases). Germline-derived CDR1 and CDR2 are SNHLY and FYNNEI. V was clipped by 6 bases and J by 13 bases, with 21 bases between them. The CDR3 covers 13 residues. The CDR3 sequence is CASSYGTRFLSTF. DNA for the CDR3: TGTGCCAGCAGCTACGGGACAAGGTTCTTATCCACCTTC.

This rearrangement joins TRBV19 to TRBJ1-1; a weak D match, TRBD1 (6 bases). Germline V lookup: CDR1 LNHDA, CDR2 SQIVND (reference sequence). CDR3 length: 13 residues. The V and J ends lost 5 bases and 1 base respectively, with 8 bases between them. The CDR3 region has the DNA TGTGCCAGTAGTCTGGACAGGAACACTGAAGCTTTCTTT. Translating gives CASSLDRNTEAFF.

This clone was counted a single time. This rearrangement joins TRBV29-1 to TRBJ2-3; 8 bases fit TRBD2. The length of the CDR3 is 14 residues. V gave up 2 bases and J gave up 5 bases; unmatched junction bases: 6. CDR1 is SQVTM and CDR2 is ANQGSEA in the germline V gene. CDR3 protein: CSVEIAGTGDTQYF. In nucleotides, the CDR3 is TGCAGCGTTGAAATAGCGGGGACTGGAGATACGCAGTATTTT.

This chain connects TRBV4-3 to TRBJ1-2; 7 nucleotides match TRBD1. The CDR3 is made up of 14 amino acids. Trimming removed 0 bases from V and 7 bases from J; junction bases left unmatched: 5. Germline V lookup: CDR1 LGHNA, CDR2 YSLEER. DNA for the CDR3: TGCGCCAGCAGCCAAGATCCAGGGGGACGTGGCTACACCTTC. Residues: CASSQDPGGRGYTF.

This clone occurred once. The chain has TRBV6-6 and TRBJ1-1; 8 bases are a match to TRBD1. Germline CDR1 is MNHNY and CDR2 is SVGAGI (reference sequence). The CDR3 has 14 amino acids. V shed 6 bases and J 2 bases; nucleotides not matched to a gene: 5. This chain's CDR3 is CASSRDRPNTEAFF. CDR3 coding DNA: TGTGCCAGCAGCAGGGACAGGCCTAACACTGAAGCTTTCTTT.

The rearrangement uses TRBV2 and TRBJ1-4, with D maybe TRBD1 (6 bases). Trimming left V 0 bases short and J 7 bases short, with 9 bases between. This CDR3 spans 14 amino acids. The germline gives CDR1 SNHLY, CDR2 FYNNEI. This chain's CDR3 is CASSEAGGGEKLFF. Written as DNA, the CDR3 is TGTGCCAGCAGTGAAGCAGGGGGTGGTGAAAAACTGTTTTTT.